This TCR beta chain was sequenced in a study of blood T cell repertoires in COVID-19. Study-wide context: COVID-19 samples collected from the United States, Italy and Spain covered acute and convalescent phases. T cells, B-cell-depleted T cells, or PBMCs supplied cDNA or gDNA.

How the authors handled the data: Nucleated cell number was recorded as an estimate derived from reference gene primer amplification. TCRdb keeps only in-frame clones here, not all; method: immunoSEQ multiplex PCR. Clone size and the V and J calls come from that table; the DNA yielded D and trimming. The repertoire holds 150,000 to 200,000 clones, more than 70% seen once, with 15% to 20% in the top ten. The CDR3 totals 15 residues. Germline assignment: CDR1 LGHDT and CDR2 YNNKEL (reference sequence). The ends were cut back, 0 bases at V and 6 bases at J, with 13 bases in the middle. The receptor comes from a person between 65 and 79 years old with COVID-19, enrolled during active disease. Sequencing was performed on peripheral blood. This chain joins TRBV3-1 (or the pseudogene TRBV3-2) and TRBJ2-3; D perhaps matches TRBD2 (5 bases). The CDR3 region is CASSQDRGPGDTQYF. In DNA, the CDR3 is TGTGCCAGCAGCCAAGATAGAGGGCCCGGGGATACGCAGTATTTT.